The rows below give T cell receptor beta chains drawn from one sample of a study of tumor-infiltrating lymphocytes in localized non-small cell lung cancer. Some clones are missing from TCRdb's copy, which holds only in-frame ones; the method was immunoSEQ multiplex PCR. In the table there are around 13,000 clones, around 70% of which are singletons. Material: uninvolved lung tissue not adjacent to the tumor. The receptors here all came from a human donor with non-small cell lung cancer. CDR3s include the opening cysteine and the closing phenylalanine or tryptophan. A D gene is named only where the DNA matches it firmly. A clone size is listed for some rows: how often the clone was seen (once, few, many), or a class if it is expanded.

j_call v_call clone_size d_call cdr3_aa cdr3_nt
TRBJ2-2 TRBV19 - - CASSIGLARTGELFF TGTGCCAGTAGTATAGGGCTAGCCAGGACCGGGGAGCTGTTTTTT
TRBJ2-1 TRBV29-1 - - CSSLGRTKSSYNEQFF TGCAGCTCTCTTGGACGGACGAAGAGCTCCTACAATGAGCAGTTCTTC
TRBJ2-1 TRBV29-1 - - CSVEVRGGVEQFF TGCAGCGTTGAAGTTAGGGGAGGTGTCGAGCAGTTCTTC
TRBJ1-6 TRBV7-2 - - CASSFIPGQEGSPLHF TGTGCCAGCAGCTTCATCCCGGGGCAGGAGGGTTCACCCCTCCACTTT
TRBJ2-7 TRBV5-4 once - CASSLAGTREQYF TGTGCCAGCAGCTTGGCAGGTACTCGGGAGCAGTACTTC
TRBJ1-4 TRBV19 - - CASMFRNEKLFF TGTGCCAGTATGTTCAGGAATGAAAAACTGTTTTTT
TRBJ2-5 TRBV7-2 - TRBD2 CASSFSGTSGETQYF TGTGCCAGCAGCTTCTCCGGGACTAGCGGCGAGACCCAGTACTTC
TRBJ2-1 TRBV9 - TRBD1 CASSVAAGGQGDNEQFF TGTGCCAGCAGCGTAGCGGCAGGGGGACAGGGTGATAATGAGCAGTTCTTC
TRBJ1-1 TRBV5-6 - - CASSPGGGWWTEAFF TGTGCCAGCAGCCCCGGCGGGGGCTGGTGGACTGAAGCTTTCTTT
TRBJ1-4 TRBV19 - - CASSIVNEKLFF TGTGCCAGTAGTATAGTGAATGAAAAACTGTTTTTT
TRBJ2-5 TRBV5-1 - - CATRREGETQYF TGCGCCACCCGAAGGGAAGGAGAGACCCAGTACTTC
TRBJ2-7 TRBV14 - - CASSQDGQGFGQYF TGTGCCAGCAGCCAAGATGGGCAGGGTTTTGGGCAGTACTTC
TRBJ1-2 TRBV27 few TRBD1 CASRGQGAHGYTF TGTGCCAGCAGAGGACAGGGGGCGCACGGCTACACCTTC
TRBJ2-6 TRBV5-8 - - CASSLRGASGANVLTF TGTGCCAGCAGCTTGAGGGGGGCCTCTGGGGCCAACGTCCTGACTTTC
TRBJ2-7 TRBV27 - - CASSLTGNPYEQYF TGTGCCAGCAGCCTTACAGGGAACCCCTACGAGCAGTACTTC
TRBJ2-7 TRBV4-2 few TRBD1 CASSQETGTYEQYF TGTGCCAGCAGCCAAGAGACAGGGACCTACGAGCAGTACTTC
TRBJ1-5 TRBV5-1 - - CASSQQGGDQPQHF TGCGCCAGCAGCCAACAGGGAGGTGATCAGCCCCAGCATTTT
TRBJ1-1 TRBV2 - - CASSDVANPMNTEAFF TGTGCCAGCAGTGATGTGGCAAACCCCATGAACACTGAAGCTTTCTTT
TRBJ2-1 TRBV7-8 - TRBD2 CASSPVWRELGNEQFF TGTGCCAGCAGCCCCGTGTGGCGGGAGTTGGGCAATGAGCAGTTCTTC
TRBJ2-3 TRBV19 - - CASSMWMSGSSSTDTQYF TGTGCCAGTAGTATGTGGATGTCTGGGTCATCTAGCACAGATACGCAGTATTTT
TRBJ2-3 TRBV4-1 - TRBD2 CASSQDSTSGTDTQYF TGCGCCAGCAGCCAAGATTCGACTAGCGGCACAGATACGCAGTATTTT
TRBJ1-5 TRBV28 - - CASSYPGSNQPQHF TGTGCCAGCAGCTACCCTGGTTCAAATCAGCCCCAGCATTTT
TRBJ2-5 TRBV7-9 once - CASSPRQKETQYF TGTGCCAGCAGCCCGCGACAGAAAGAGACCCAGTACTTC
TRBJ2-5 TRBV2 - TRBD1 CASSGTGAIQETQYF TGTGCCAGCAGTGGGACAGGGGCCATCCAAGAGACCCAGTACTTC